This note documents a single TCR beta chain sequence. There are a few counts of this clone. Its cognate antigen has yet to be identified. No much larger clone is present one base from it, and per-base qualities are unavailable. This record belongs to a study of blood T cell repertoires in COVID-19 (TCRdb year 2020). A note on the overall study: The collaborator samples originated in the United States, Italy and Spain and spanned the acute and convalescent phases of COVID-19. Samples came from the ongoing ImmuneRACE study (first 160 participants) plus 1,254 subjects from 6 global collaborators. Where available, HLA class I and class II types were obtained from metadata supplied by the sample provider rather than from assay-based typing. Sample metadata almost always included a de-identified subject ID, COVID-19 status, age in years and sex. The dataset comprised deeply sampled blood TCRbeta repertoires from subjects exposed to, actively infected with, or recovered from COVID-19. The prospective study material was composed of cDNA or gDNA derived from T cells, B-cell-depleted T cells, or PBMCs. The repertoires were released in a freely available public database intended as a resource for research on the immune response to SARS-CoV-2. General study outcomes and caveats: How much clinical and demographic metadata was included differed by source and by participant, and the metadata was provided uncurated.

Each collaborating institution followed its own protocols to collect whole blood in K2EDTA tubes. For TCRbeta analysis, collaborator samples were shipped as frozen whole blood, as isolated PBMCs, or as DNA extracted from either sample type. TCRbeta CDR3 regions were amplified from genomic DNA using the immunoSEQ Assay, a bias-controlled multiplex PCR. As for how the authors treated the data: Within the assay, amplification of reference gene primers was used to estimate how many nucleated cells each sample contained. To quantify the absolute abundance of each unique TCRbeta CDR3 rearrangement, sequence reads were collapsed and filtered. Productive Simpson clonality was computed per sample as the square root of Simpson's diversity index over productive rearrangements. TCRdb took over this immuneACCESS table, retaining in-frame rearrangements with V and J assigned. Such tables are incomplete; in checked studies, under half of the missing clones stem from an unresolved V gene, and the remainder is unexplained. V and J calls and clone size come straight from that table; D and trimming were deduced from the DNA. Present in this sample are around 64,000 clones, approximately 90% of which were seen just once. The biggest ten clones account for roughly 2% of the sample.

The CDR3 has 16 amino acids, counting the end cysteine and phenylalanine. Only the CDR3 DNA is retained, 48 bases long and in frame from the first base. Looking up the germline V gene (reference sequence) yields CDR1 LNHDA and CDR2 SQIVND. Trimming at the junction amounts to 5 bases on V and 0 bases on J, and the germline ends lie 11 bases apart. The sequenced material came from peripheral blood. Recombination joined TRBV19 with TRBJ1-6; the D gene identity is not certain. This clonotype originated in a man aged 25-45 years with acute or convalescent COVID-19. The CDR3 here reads CASSPTWSSYNSPLHF. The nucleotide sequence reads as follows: TGTGCCAGTAGTCCAACCTGGAGCTCCTATAATTCACCCCTCCACTTT. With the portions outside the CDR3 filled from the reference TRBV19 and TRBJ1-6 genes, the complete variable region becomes DGGITQSPKYLFRKEGQNVTLSCEQNLNHDAMYWYRQDPGQGLRLIYYSQIVNDFQKGDIAEGYSVSREKKESFPLTVTSAQKNPTAFYLCASSPTWSSYNSPLHFGNGTRLTVT.